This is a list of T cell receptor beta chains from one sample in a study of blood T cell repertoires in COVID-19. The method was immunoSEQ multiplex PCR; TCRdb's version includes in-frame clones alone and lacks a portion of them. Among about 40,000 clones, around 90% were seen once, and the ten largest hold just over 20%. The sample comprised peripheral blood. The receptors stem from a man aged 60 to 69 with acute or convalescent COVID-19. CDR3s leave out the opening cysteine and the closing phenylalanine or tryptophan.

V: TRBV5-5; CDR3: ASEGTSVPYEQY
V: TRBV2; CDR3: ASGISGVGNEQF
V: TRBV5-5; CDR3: ASSYPPQGGQETQY
V: TRBV4-3; CDR3: ASSPQGSGANVLT
V: TRBV28; CDR3: ASRWRETTYNEQF
V: TRBV5-1; CDR3: ASSLWVGTSTDTQY
V: TRBV5-8; CDR3: ASSGRDRAEQY
V: TRBV24-1; CDR3: ATSPKAGDGYT
V: TRBV27; CDR3: ATGRGGGPRDEQF
V: TRBV19; CDR3: ASSPSGQAVQY
V: TRBV2; CDR3: ASTDNNQPQH
V: TRBV15; CDR3: ATRETGSNQPQH
V: TRBV10-3; CDR3: AISGGTWQF
V: TRBV20-1; CDR3: SASRLAGVGETQY
V: TRBV24-1; CDR3: ATRRSGGKNEQF
V: TRBV19; CDR3: ASSLNGRESTDTQY
V: TRBV29-1; CDR3: SARATNEKLF
V: TRBV5-1; CDR3: ASSSGTSGETQY
V: TRBV3-1/TRBV3-2; CDR3: ASSQKSWTGGGNNEQF
V: TRBV2; CDR3: ASRSHTSSTDTQY
V: TRBV27; CDR3: ASRAESWLTGELF
V: TRBV7-2; CDR3: ASSLEGDNSPLH